This T cell receptor (beta chain) was profiled in a study of regulatory T cells in long-lasting Graves disease. Time point denoted: persistent/refractory GD, antithyroid drugs over 5 years with positive TRAb. Following extraction of RNA from PBMCs, that RNA was used to make the TCR library. Trimming left V 3 bases short and J 6 bases short, with 11 bases between. The CDR3 extends over 14 amino acids. For TCR beta, libraries came from iRepertoire HTBI primers and Arm-PCR of CDR3 regions. TCRdb ran MiXCR on the multiplex PCR reads and lists one entry per CDR3 protein. The table lists roughly 500,000 distinct CDR3 sequences, about a fifth of them singletons. A few counts support this clonotype.

The sample was peripheral blood mononuclear cells (PBMCs), taken when the disease was refractory, from a patient treated with antithyroid drugs. This receptor was obtained from a female donor with Graves disease. This chain uses TRBV12-3 or TRBV12-4 with TRBJ2-2, with TRBD1 as a possible D gene (6 bases). CDR3 coding DNA: TGTGCCAGCAGTTTTGGGGGCGCCGCCGGGGAGCTGTTTTTT. Protein sequence: CASSFGGAAGELFF.